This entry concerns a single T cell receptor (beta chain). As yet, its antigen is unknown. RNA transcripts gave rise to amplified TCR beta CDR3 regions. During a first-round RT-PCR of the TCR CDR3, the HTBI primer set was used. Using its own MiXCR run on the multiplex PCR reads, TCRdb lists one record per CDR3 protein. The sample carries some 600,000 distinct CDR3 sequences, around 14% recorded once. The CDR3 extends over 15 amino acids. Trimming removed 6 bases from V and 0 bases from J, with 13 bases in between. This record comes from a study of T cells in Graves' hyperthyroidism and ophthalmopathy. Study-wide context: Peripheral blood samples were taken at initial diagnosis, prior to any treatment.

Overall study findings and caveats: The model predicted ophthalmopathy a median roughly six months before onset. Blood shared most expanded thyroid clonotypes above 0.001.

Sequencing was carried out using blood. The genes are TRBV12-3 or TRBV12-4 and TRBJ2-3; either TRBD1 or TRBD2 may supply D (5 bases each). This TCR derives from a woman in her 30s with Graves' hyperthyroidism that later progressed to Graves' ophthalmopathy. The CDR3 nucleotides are TGTGCCAGCAGCTCCCCCTGGGGGAGCACAGATACGCAGTATTTT. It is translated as CASSSPWGSTDTQYF.